This T cell receptor beta chain was obtained from a study of beta chain features in type 1 diabetes. Overall study results and limits: TCRB repertoires of naive, central memory and Treg cells appeared more similar among patients than among healthy donors. Lower insertion and higher deletion counts appeared at VDJ junctions in type 1 diabetes patients. TCRB CDR3s were moderately but significantly shorter in Type 1 diabetes patients in all four CD4+ subsets.

Averaging around 110 mL, one heparinised blood draw was given by each donor. On this clone itself: The antigen remains undetermined.

Expressed TCRB transcripts were sequenced, since all the RNA that had been isolated was reverse transcribed. The method was immunoSEQ multiplex PCR; TCRdb's version includes in-frame clones alone and lacks a portion of them. Of just over 450,000 clones in the sample, around 28% are singletons; the top ten hold about 0.065%. What was sequenced was naive CD4+ T cells from blood. The origin of this receptor is a man aged 18-30 years in good health.

The CDR3 is CSVEVGDEQYF. CDR3 DNA: TGCAGCGTTGAAGTAGGCGACGAGCAGTACTTC. The rearrangement uses TRBV29-1 and TRBJ2-5; D not certain. The better agreement between TRBJ2-7 and the DNA end casts doubt on the J call. The CDR3 consists of 11 residues. CDR1 SQVTM and CDR2 ANQGSEA come from the germline V gene.